The 30 T cell receptor beta chains listed next were all sequenced from one sample in a study of blood T cell repertoires in COVID-19. Clones were read by immunoSEQ multiplex PCR, and TCRdb kept only the in-frame ones, dropping some. Of over 150,000 clones in the sample, 87% were seen once. The sequenced material came from PBMCs or T cells enriched from blood (not recorded which). The origin of the receptors is a woman between 45 and 65 years old who had recovered from COVID-19.

The table lists this clone with a few counts. This sequence joins TRBV3-1 (or the pseudogene TRBV3-2) and TRBJ2-7; the D is unclear. The CDR3 loop spans 12 amino acids. Trimming cost V 1 base and J 6 bases, with 7 bases left between them. The germline V gene encodes CDR1 LGHDT and CDR2 YNNKEL (reference sequence). CDR3 sequence reads: CASSQVASEQYF. In DNA form, the CDR3 reads TGTGCCAGCAGCCAAGTGGCCTCCGAGCAGTACTTC.

The gene calls are TRBV11-2 and TRBJ2-7; tentatively, D is TRBD2 (5 bases). V gave up 6 bases and J gave up 2 bases, with 14 bases separating them. The CDR3 is made up of 14 amino acids. The germline V gene has CDR1 SGHAT and CDR2 FQNNGV. The CDR3 DNA reads TGTGCCAGCAGGGGGATCACCGGGGCCTACGAGCAGTACTTC. It specifies CASRGITGAYEQYF. The variable domain in full, completed from reference TRBV11-2 and TRBJ2-7, reads EAGVAQSPRYKIIEKRQSVAFWCNPISGHATLYWYQQILGQGPKLLIQFQNNGVVDDSQLPKDRFSAERLKGVDSTLKIQPAKLEDSAVYLCASRGITGAYEQYFGPGTRLTVT.

The DNA of the CDR3 is TGTGCCAGCAGCCCAACCCTGGGGGGGTATACGCAGTATTTT. This translates into CASSPTLGGYTQYF. The chain recombines TRBV9 with TRBJ2-3; 7 nucleotides line up with TRBD2. The junction had 9 bases not matched to a gene; V was cut back by 4 bases and J by 7 bases. This CDR3 region has 14 residues. CDR1 and CDR2 from the germline V gene are SGDLS and YYNGEE.

The chain combines TRBV30 with TRBJ1-4; D remains ambiguous. The V gene's germline CDR1 is GTSNPN and CDR2 SVGIG (reference sequence). This CDR3 contains 11 residues. Between the trimmed V and J ends, which lost 5 bases and 13 bases, there was a span of 14 bases. The DNA for the CDR3 is TGTGCCTGGGGCCCCGGGATTGGACTGTTTTTT. It specifies CAWGPGIGLFF.

J is TRBJ2-1 and V is TRBV3-1 (or the pseudogene TRBV3-2); tentative D call: TRBD2 (6 bases). V lost 0 bases and J 4 bases, leaving 16 bases between the germline ends. The germline CDR1 and CDR2 sequences are LGHDT and YNNKEL (reference sequence). This CDR3 comprises 17 residues. In DNA, the CDR3 is TGTGCCAGCAGCCAAGAAATAGCGGCCGCCGGGTACAATGAGCAGTTCTTC. Its translation is CASSQEIAAAGYNEQFF.

The chain employs TRBV6-5 and TRBJ1-5; the D gene is possibly TRBD1 (5 bases). V gave up 6 bases and J gave up 3 bases, with 9 bases separating them. Germline CDR1 MNHEY, CDR2 SVGAGI. This CDR3 is 13 amino acids long. CDR3: CASRKTDNQPQHF. The DNA of the CDR3 is TGTGCCAGCAGGAAGACAGACAATCAGCCCCAGCATTTT.

J is TRBJ2-3 and V is TRBV28; 7 bases match TRBD1. Trimming took 4 bases from V and 0 from J; bases not matched to a gene: 7. CDR3 length: 16 amino acids. CDR1 is MDHEN, CDR2 SYDVKM, per germline. CDR3 DNA: TGTGCCAGCAGTTCGCCAGGGGGAACTAGCACAGATACGCAGTATTTT. It is translated as CASSSPGGTSTDTQYF. Based on the CDR3 plus reference TRBV28 and TRBJ2-3, the full variable domain is DVKVTQSSRYLVKRTGEKVFLECVQDMDHENMFWYRQDPGLGLRLIYFSYDVKMKEKGDIPEGYSVSREKKERFSLILESASTNQTSMYLCASSSPGGTSTDTQYFGPGTRLTVL.

The J gene is TRBJ1-2, the V gene TRBV3-1 (or the pseudogene TRBV3-2); TRBD1 agrees at 8 bases. Per the germline V gene, CDR1 is LGHDT and CDR2 is YNNKEL (reference sequence). CDR3 length: 17 amino acids. V lost 6 bases and J lost 1; bases outside the gene matches: 13. CDR3 sequence reads: CASSPGQGRIFNYGYTF. The CDR3 DNA sequence: TGTGCCAGCAGTCCCGGACAGGGCCGCATATTTAACTATGGCTACACCTTC.

CDR3 in DNA: TGTGCCAGCAGTACGAGAGGGCACGGCTACACCTTC. As protein: CASSTRGHGYTF. The J gene is TRBJ1-2, the V gene TRBV6-5; D remains ambiguous. The CDR3 extends over 12 amino acids. Germline CDR1 is MNHEY and CDR2 is SVGAGI. Deletions cut 5 bases from V and 8 bases from J, with 12 bases between.

This clone was seen once. The J gene is TRBJ1-6, the V gene TRBV3-1 (or the pseudogene TRBV3-2); D is uncertain. V was pared by 0 bases and J by 6 bases, with 12 bases between. The germline CDR1 and CDR2 sequences are LGHDT and YNNKEL (reference sequence). The CDR3 is 16 amino acids. CDR3 DNA: TGTGCCAGCAGCCAAGAGCCGGGGTCAATTAATTCACCCCTCCACTTT. This encodes CASSQEPGSINSPLHF.

The chain couples TRBV13 to TRBJ1-1, with a weak D call TRBD1 (5 bases). From germline, CDR1 is PRHDT and CDR2 FYEKMQ (reference sequence). This CDR3 spans 14 amino acids. The V gene lost 0 bases and the J gene lost 6 bases, with 11 bases spanning the gap. As DNA, the CDR3 is TGTGCCAGCAGCTTAGGAGGGGCCAAATCTGAAGCTTTCTTT. Protein sequence: CASSLGGAKSEAFF.

The rearrangement uses TRBV19 and TRBJ2-3; a weak D match, TRBD2 (5 bases). Between the trimmed V and J ends, which lost 6 bases and 0 bases, there was a span of 16 bases. The CDR3 length is 16 residues. Germline lookup yields CDR1 LNHDA and CDR2 SQIVND (reference sequence). The CDR3 loop is CASSVTGILSTDTQYF. The CDR3 DNA reads as TGTGCCAGTAGCGTCACGGGAATCCTAAGCACAGATACGCAGTATTTT.

The chain is built from TRBV27 and TRBJ1-4, with 9 nucleotides matching TRBD1. V shed 4 bases, J shed 4 bases, and the junction held 4 bases outside the gene matches. Germline V CDR1 and CDR2: MNHEY, SMNVEV (reference sequence). The CDR3 totals 15 residues. The CDR3 DNA is TGTGCCAGCAGTTCCCTGGGACAGGGTAATGAAAAACTGTTTTTT. Its translation: CASSSLGQGNEKLFF.

This rearrangement joins TRBV5-1 to TRBJ1-1; unclear D gene. Germline values: CDR1 SGHRS, CDR2 YFSETQ. The V gene lost 4 bases and the J gene lost 0 bases, with 19 bases spanning the gap. The CDR3 is 17 amino acids. For the CDR3, the DNA is TGCGCCAGCAGCCCGAGGACCCGGGAACTTGTGAACACTGAAGCTTTCTTT. This translates into CASSPRTRELVNTEAFF.

CDR3 coding DNA: TGTGCCAGCAGTTCGACTAGCGGGAGCTACGAGCAGTACTTC. Its translation: CASSSTSGSYEQYF. The chain employs TRBV6-5 and TRBJ2-7, with 12 bases fitting TRBD2. V trimming: 4 bases; J trimming: 3 bases; junction bases outside the gene matches: 1. Germline V CDR1 and CDR2: MNHEY, SVGAGI. The CDR3 contains 14 residues.

This chain joins TRBV7-9 and TRBJ1-4; D is possibly TRBD1 (5 bases). The CDR3 sequence is 15 residues long. The V gene lost 4 bases and the J gene lost 3 bases, with 12 bases spanning the gap. CDR1 is SEHNR and CDR2 is FQNEAQ in the germline V gene (reference sequence). The CDR3 nucleotides are TGTGCCAGCAGCTCAGATAAGGGGTCTAATGAAAAACTGTTTTTT. Amino acids: CASSSDKGSNEKLFF. The full variable domain, completed using reference TRBV7-9 and TRBJ1-4, is DTGVSQNPRHKITKRGQNVTFRCDPISEHNRLYWYRQTLGQGPEFLTYFQNEAQLEKSRLLSDRFSAERPKGSFSTLEIQRTEQGDSAMYLCASSSDKGSNEKLFFGSGTQLSVL.

This clone was detected once. The chain combines TRBV10-2 with TRBJ2-7; 8 bases match TRBD2. Germline CDR1 is WSHSY and CDR2 is SAAADI. The CDR3 runs to 13 residues. J was trimmed by 3 bases and V by 6 bases; bases with no gene match: 4. CDR3 protein: CASRGGRFYEQYF. DNA for the CDR3: TGCGCCAGCAGGGGCGGGAGGTTCTACGAGCAGTACTTC.

V is TRBV5-5 and J is TRBJ1-1; the match to TRBD1 covers 7 bases. The CDR3 is 13 amino acids. CDR1 SGHKS and CDR2 YYEKEE come from the germline V gene (reference sequence). After removal of 4 bases from V and 6 bases from J, the junction contained 6 bases not matched to a gene. The CDR3 sequence: CASSAQGTSEAFF. For the CDR3, the DNA is TGTGCCAGCAGCGCACAGGGGACCTCTGAAGCTTTCTTT.

This clone came up a few times. CDR3 in amino acids: CAWSDDRGNIQYF. DNA for the CDR3: TGTGCCTGGAGTGACGACAGGGGAAACATTCAGTACTTC. This chain joins TRBV30 and TRBJ2-4, with 8 bases lining up with TRBD1. Germline assignment: CDR1 GTSNPN and CDR2 SVGIG (reference sequence). The junction had 2 bases not matched to a gene; V was cut back by 1 base and J by 6 bases. The CDR3 loop spans 13 amino acids.

The gene calls are TRBV7-8 and TRBJ2-7; D gene uncertain. The germline V and J ends were trimmed by 5 bases and 0 bases, with 14 bases remaining between them. The germline gives CDR1 SGHVS, CDR2 FQNEAQ. The length of the CDR3 is 15 residues. CDR3 DNA sequence: TGTGCCAGCAGCCGCATGGGCAGTATCTCCTACGAGCAGTACTTC. As protein: CASSRMGSISYEQYF.

This chain uses TRBV12-3 or TRBV12-4 with TRBJ2-7; weak D call: TRBD2 (5 bases). The CDR3 is 13 amino acids. V shed 5 bases and J shed 5 bases, with 13 bases lying between them. The CDR3, as DNA: TGTGCCAGCAGTCTAAAGCGGAATAACGAGCAGTACTTC. Amino acid sequence: CASSLKRNNEQYF.

This CDR3 reads CASSLTSISGDIYNSPLHF. The DNA of the CDR3 is TGTGCCAGCAGTTTGACGTCGATTTCCGGGGACATCTATAATTCACCCCTCCACTTT. The V gene is TRBV27, the J gene TRBJ1-6; weak D call: TRBD1 (6 bases). The CDR3 covers 19 residues. Germline lookup yields CDR1 MNHEY and CDR2 SMNVEV (reference sequence). Trimming removed 3 bases from V and 3 bases from J, with 21 bases in between.

This rearrangement joins TRBV7-6 to TRBJ2-3; a weak D match, TRBD2 (7 bases). The germline V gene encodes CDR1 SGHVS and CDR2 FNYEAQ. V was shortened by 0 bases and J by 2 bases, with 12 bases between the two germline ends. The length of the CDR3 is 16 residues. The CDR3 nucleotides are TGTGCCAGCAGCTTAGCGGGGGGGCAACTCACAGATACGCAGTATTTT. This translates into CASSLAGGQLTDTQYF. Combining the CDR3 with reference TRBV7-6 and TRBJ2-3 gives the whole variable domain GAGVSQSPRYKVTKRGQDVALRCDPISGHVSLYWYRQALGQGPEFLTYFNYEAQQDKSGLPNDRFSAERPEGSISTLTIQRTEQRDSAMYRCASSLAGGQLTDTQYFGPGTRLTVL.

The chain employs TRBV30 and TRBJ2-2; D perhaps matches TRBD1 (5 bases). Germline loops: CDR1 GTSNPN, CDR2 SVGIG (reference sequence). This CDR3 spans 15 amino acids. V was shortened by 0 bases and J by 0 bases, with 8 bases between the two germline ends. DNA for the CDR3: TGTGCCTGGAGTGTGGCAGGGACGAACACCGGGGAGCTGTTTTTT. It encodes CAWSVAGTNTGELFF.

The chain links TRBV11-3 to TRBJ2-5; weak D call: TRBD2 (6 bases). This CDR3 spans 15 amino acids. V lost 1 base and J 3 bases, leaving 12 bases between the germline ends. Per germline, CDR1 SGHNT and CDR2 YENEEA. The DNA for the CDR3 is TGTGCCAGCAGCTTAGGACTAGGAAAAGAAGAGACCCAGTACTTC. Amino acid sequence: CASSLGLGKEETQYF.

V is TRBV28 and J is TRBJ2-7, with a tentative D call TRBD1 (6 bases). The germline V and J ends were trimmed by 6 bases and 3 bases, with 15 bases remaining between them. CDR3 size: 14 residues. The germline gives CDR1 MDHEN, CDR2 SYDVKM. The CDR3 region is CASSLQGKNYEQYF. CDR3 DNA: TGTGCCAGCAGCTTACAGGGTAAAAACTACGAGCAGTACTTC.

The V gene is TRBV28, the J gene TRBJ1-1; 10 bases are a match to TRBD1. V dropped 10 bases and J dropped 3; count of bases not matched to a gene: 5. This CDR3 has 13 residues. Germline CDR1 reads MDHEN; CDR2 reads SYDVKM. CDR3 bases: TGTGCCACTAGGACAGGGGGGGACACTGAAGCTTTCTTT. It yields the protein CATRTGGDTEAFF.

This sequence joins TRBV19 and TRBJ2-3; 10 bases agree with TRBD1. This CDR3 comprises 17 residues. After removal of 9 bases from V and 1 base from J, the junction contained 13 bases not matched to a gene. Germline assignment: CDR1 LNHDA and CDR2 SQIVND (reference sequence). The CDR3 DNA follows: TGTGCCAGCCGGGACAGGGGATCTTACGGGCGCACAGATACGCAGTATTTT. It yields the protein CASRDRGSYGRTDTQYF. Supplemented by reference TRBV19 and TRBJ2-3, the full variable domain reads DGGITQSPKYLFRKEGQNVTLSCEQNLNHDAMYWYRQDPGQGLRLIYYSQIVNDFQKGDIAEGYSVSREKKESFPLTVTSAQKNPTAFYLCASRDRGSYGRTDTQYFGPGTRLTVL.

This chain connects TRBV6-5 to TRBJ1-1, with 10 bases fitting TRBD1. J was trimmed by 4 bases and V by 8 bases; bases with no gene match: 7. The CDR3 spans 14 residues. CDR1 and CDR2 (germline): MNHEY, SVGAGI. CDR3 sequence: CASGGTGVGTEAFF. The CDR3 DNA is TGTGCCAGCGGCGGGACAGGGGTGGGCACTGAAGCTTTCTTT.

This sequence joins TRBV5-1 and TRBJ2-5, with a possible D match to TRBD1 (6 bases). V was shortened by 4 bases and J by 2 bases, with 12 bases between the two germline ends. CDR3 length: 14 residues. Germline V lookup: CDR1 SGHRS, CDR2 YFSETQ. As DNA, the CDR3 is TGCGCCAGCAGCCCGGCCGGACAGCAAGAGACCCAGTACTTC. Its protein product is CASSPAGQQETQYF.